This is a list of T cell receptor beta chains from one sample in a study of blood T cell repertoires in COVID-19. Some clones are missing from TCRdb's copy, which holds only in-frame ones; the method was immunoSEQ multiplex PCR. Of about 160,000 clones listed, about four fifths are singletons. The source material was peripheral blood. The receptors derive from an elderly woman with active or convalescent COVID-19. Each CDR3 is given with its conserved first and last residue. D genes are given only for firm matches. Part of the rows lack a size; the others show once, few, many or a class for expanded clones.

cdr3_aa cdr3_nt j_call d_call v_call clone_size
CASMTGRKTEAFF TGTGCCAGCATGACAGGGAGGAAGACTGAAGCTTTCTTT TRBJ1-1 TRBD1 TRBV28 -
CATTQTGGSSYNEQFF TGTGCCACCACCCAGACCGGCGGGAGCTCCTACAATGAGCAGTTCTTC TRBJ2-1 TRBD2 TRBV19 -
CASSSTGYEQYF TGTGCCAGCAGTTCGACAGGCTACGAGCAGTACTTC TRBJ2-7 - TRBV2 -
CASSPHRAYRNTIYF TGTGCCAGCTCACCTCACAGGGCCTACCGAAACACCATATATTTT TRBJ1-3 - TRBV18 -
CASTRQGGGNTIYF TGTGCCAGCACCCGACAGGGGGGTGGAAACACCATATATTTT TRBJ1-3 TRBD1 TRBV7-2 -
CASSYFTGAMNTEAFF TGTGCCAGCAGTTACTTCACGGGTGCAATGAACACTGAAGCTTTCTTT TRBJ1-1 - TRBV6-5 -
CASSEPGAGELFF TGCGCCAGCAGTGAGCCCGGGGCCGGGGAGCTGTTTTTT TRBJ2-2 - TRBV10-1 -
CASSSSGRGDTQYF TGCGCCAGCAGCTCAAGCGGGAGGGGAGATACGCAGTATTTT TRBJ2-3 TRBD2 TRBV5-1 few
CASRSGHLNTGELFF TGTGCCAGTAGAAGTGGCCATCTGAACACCGGGGAGCTGTTTTTT TRBJ2-2 - TRBV19 -
CASDDPGEDNEQFF TGTGCCAGCGATGATCCGGGAGAAGACAATGAGCAGTTCTTC TRBJ2-1 - TRBV6-5 few
CASSYLAGQGYEQYF TGTGCCAGCAGTTACTTGGCGGGCCAAGGCTACGAGCAGTACTTC TRBJ2-7 - TRBV6-5 -
CASSEGPANYGYTF TGTGCCAGCAGTGAAGGGCCAGCTAACTATGGCTACACCTTC TRBJ1-2 - TRBV2 -
CASSVGRRSYEQYF TGTGCCAGCAGCGTAGGGCGGCGCTCCTACGAGCAGTACTTC TRBJ2-7 - TRBV9 -
CASSEGFGNTEAFF TGTGCCAGCAGTGAAGGTTTCGGGAACACTGAAGCTTTCTTT TRBJ1-1 - TRBV6-1 -
CASSPRGDSNYGYTF TGTGCCAGCTCACCACGAGGGGACAGTAACTATGGCTACACCTTC TRBJ1-2 TRBD1 TRBV18 -
CASSYVQGIYEQYF TGTGCCAGCAGTTACGTCCAGGGAATCTACGAGCAGTACTTC TRBJ2-7 - TRBV6-6 -
CASSVGQARNYGYTF TGTGCCAGCAGTGTAGGACAGGCGAGAAACTATGGCTACACCTTC TRBJ1-2 TRBD1 TRBV28 -